Following are 27 T cell receptor beta chains from one sample sequenced in a study of OX40 agonist ivuxolimab in advanced cancers. TCRdb's copy holds only in-frame clones and misses some; the assay was immunoSEQ multiplex PCR. The sample consists of 55,000 to 60,000 clones, 75% to 90% of them appearing once. The sample consisted of CD4+ or CD8+ T cells sorted from blood, taken in a trial of the OX40 agonist ivuxolimab. The receptors originated from an adult with an advanced solid tumor such as melanoma, head and neck, liver or kidney cancer.

The chain carries TRBV19 and TRBJ2-7; 10 nucleotides match TRBD2. The CDR3 is made up of 18 amino acids. Germline CDR1 is LNHDA and CDR2 is SQIVND (reference sequence). V gave up 6 bases and J gave up 0 bases; unmatched junction bases: 14. The CDR3 bases are TGTGCCAGTAGCCGGCTGGCTAGCGGGAGCGGGGACTCCTACGAGCAGTACTTC. It translates to CASSRLASGSGDSYEQYF.

J is TRBJ2-7 and V is TRBV19; 7 bases line up with TRBD2. There are 13 residues in the CDR3. With 8 bases clipped from V and 3 bases from J, the junction kept 7 bases outside the gene matches. The germline gives CDR1 LNHDA, CDR2 SQIVND (reference sequence). In DNA, the CDR3 is TGTGCCAGTCAAAAGCGGGATAGCTACGAGCAGTACTTC. This codes for CASQKRDSYEQYF.

The rearrangement uses TRBV6-4 and TRBJ2-1; D is unclear. The CDR3 is made up of 14 amino acids. V lost 5 bases to trimming and J lost 6 bases, with 14 bases between them. The V gene's germline CDR1 is MRHNA and CDR2 SNTAGT. CDR3 protein: CASSKHTRRNEQFF. The CDR3 bases are TGTGCCAGCAGTAAACACACGCGTCGCAATGAGCAGTTCTTC.

The chain recombines TRBV30 with TRBJ2-2; 7 positions agree with TRBD1. Germline V gives CDR1 GTSNPN, CDR2 SVGIG (reference sequence). Trimming took 1 base from V and 5 from J; bases not matched to a gene: 4. The CDR3 is 14 amino acids. CDR3 amino acids: CAWSGGTDTGELFF. The CDR3 nucleotides read TGTGCCTGGAGTGGTGGGACAGATACCGGGGAGCTGTTTTTT. Looking up the rest from reference TRBV30 and TRBJ2-2 gives the full variable domain: SQTIHQWPATLVQPVGSPLSLECTVEGTSNPNLYWYRQAAGRGLQLLFYSVGIGQISSEVPQNLSASRPQDRQFILSSKKLLLSDSGFYLCAWSGGTDTGELFFGEGSRLTVL.

Here the CDR3 DNA reads TGTGCCAGCAGCTTGGGACTAGCGAGAAATGAGCAGTTCTTC. The encoded protein is CASSLGLARNEQFF. The V gene is TRBV7-2, the J gene TRBJ2-1; 10 bases are a match to TRBD2. The CDR3 has 14 residues. Germline CDR1 reads SGHTA; CDR2 reads FQGNSA. V lost 3 bases to trimming and J lost 7 bases; unmatched junction nucleotides: 3.

Concerning this clone itself: The identical CDR3 is also encoded by other nucleotide sequences in the sample. The chain couples TRBV29-1 to TRBJ2-1; D ambiguous. From germline, CDR1 is SQVTM and CDR2 ANQGSEA. V was clipped by 5 bases and J by 10 bases, with 12 bases between them. This CDR3 contains 11 residues. The CDR3 sequence is CSVWNSREQFF. The CDR3 nucleotides are TGCAGCGTTTGGAACTCTCGGGAGCAGTTCTTC.

This sequence joins TRBV18 and TRBJ2-3; D is perhaps TRBD1 or TRBD2 (5 bases each). CDR3 length: 14 residues. Germline CDR1 is KGHSH and CDR2 is LQKENI. Trimming stripped 4 bases from V and 3 bases from J, with 11 bases between. The CDR3 reads CASSRDDVTDTQYF. CDR3 DNA sequence: TGTGCCAGCTCACGGGACGACGTGACAGATACGCAGTATTTT. Full variable domain (outside the CDR3, taken from reference TRBV18 and TRBJ2-3): NAGVMQNPRHLVRRRGQEARLRCSPMKGHSHVYWYRQLPEEGLKFMVYLQKENIIDESGMPKERFSAEFPKEGPSILRIQQVVRGDSAAYFCASSRDDVTDTQYFGPGTRLTVL.

The rearrangement links TRBV5-6 to TRBJ2-7, with D perhaps being TRBD1 or TRBD2 (5 bases each). The germline V and J ends were trimmed by 4 bases and 2 bases, with 16 bases remaining between them. The CDR3 has 15 residues. Per the germline V gene, CDR1 is SGHDT and CDR2 is YYEEEE. CDR3 protein: CASSRRTSGPYEQYF. The DNA of the CDR3 is TGTGCCAGCAGCCGTAGGACTTCGGGGCCCTACGAGCAGTACTTC.

The rearrangement joins TRBV29-1 to TRBJ2-1; 8 bases map to TRBD2. The V segment lost 4 bases and the J segment 7 bases; nucleotides outside the gene matches: 15. CDR3 size: 16 residues. Per the germline V gene, CDR1 is SQVTM and CDR2 is ANQGSEA. CDR3 DNA: TGCAGCGTTGGAGGAGGAGGCGGGAGGCCGAAAAATGAGCAGTTCTTC. Its protein product is CSVGGGGGRPKNEQFF.

This clone was detected only once. V and J are TRBV27 and TRBJ2-3; no firm D call. V was cut by 5 bases and J by 2 bases, with 17 bases left in between. CDR3 length equals 16 residues. The germline gives CDR1 MNHEY, CDR2 SMNVEV (reference sequence). CDR3 in DNA: TGTGCCAGCAGTCCCTCGCGACTGAGATCCACAGATACGCAGTATTTT. Translating it yields CASSPSRLRSTDTQYF.

The rearrangement links TRBV4-1 to TRBJ2-5, with D maybe TRBD1 (5 bases). The CDR3 runs 14 residues. Germline assignment: CDR1 MGHRA and CDR2 YSYEKL. Trimming stripped 2 bases from V and 5 bases from J, with 12 bases between. CDR3 nucleotides: TGCGCCAGCAGCCAACAGGGCTATGAGGAGACCCAGTACTTC. Amino acid sequence: CASSQQGYEETQYF.

The rearrangement joins TRBV7-9 to TRBJ2-3, with 10 bases aligning to TRBD2. Germline trimming cut 4 bases from V and 4 bases from J; bases unmatched to any gene: 8. CDR3 length: 16 residues. Germline values: CDR1 SEHNR, CDR2 FQNEAQ (reference sequence). The CDR3 DNA reads TGTGCCAGCAGCTCTGGCACTAGCGGGACGGCAGATACGCAGTATTTT. The encoded protein is CASSSGTSGTADTQYF. Looking up the rest from reference TRBV7-9 and TRBJ2-3 gives the full variable domain: DTGVSQNPRHKITKRGQNVTFRCDPISEHNRLYWYRQTLGQGPEFLTYFQNEAQLEKSRLLSDRFSAERPKGSFSTLEIQRTEQGDSAMYLCASSSGTSGTADTQYFGPGTRLTVL.

This clone was seen only a few times. The rearrangement joins TRBV7-2 to TRBJ1-5, with D hard to call. Germline V gene lookup returns CDR1 SGHTA and CDR2 FQGNSA. Deletions cut 1 base from V and 11 bases from J, with 12 bases between. The CDR3 has 13 residues. CDR3 sequence reads: CASSLDSGQTQHF. CDR3 DNA: TGTGCCAGCAGCTTAGACTCCGGGCAAACCCAGCATTTT.

This chain joins TRBV19 and TRBJ1-5; tentatively, D is TRBD1 (6 bases). Germline V lookup: CDR1 LNHDA, CDR2 SQIVND (reference sequence). Trimming pared 7 bases from V and 3 bases from J, leaving 13 bases between. The CDR3 consists of 14 residues. The CDR3 nucleotides read TGTGCCAGTATGCAGGGGACTTCCAATCAGCCCCAGCATTTT. It is translated as CASMQGTSNQPQHF.

This sequence joins TRBV28 and TRBJ2-5; the D is unclear. The CDR3 is made up of 15 amino acids. Germline V gene lookup returns CDR1 MDHEN and CDR2 SYDVKM. The V and J ends lost 3 bases and 4 bases respectively, with 15 bases between them. In nucleotides, the CDR3 is TGTGCCAGCAGTTTTTATACGGATCGACGAGAGACCCAGTACTTC. Its translation is CASSFYTDRRETQYF.

This rearrangement joins TRBV5-6 to TRBJ2-3; TRBD2 agrees at 11 bases. V shed 0 bases and J 5 bases; nucleotides not matched to a gene: 11. The CDR3 runs 18 residues. CDR1 is SGHDT and CDR2 is YYEEEE in the germline V gene. The CDR3 protein is CASSLEGLAGGMGDTQYF. CDR3 coding DNA: TGTGCCAGCAGCTTGGAGGGGCTAGCGGGAGGAATGGGAGATACGCAGTATTTT.

This chain uses TRBV11-1 with TRBJ2-7; TRBD2 matches 9 bases. Germline trimming cut 1 base from V and 5 bases from J; bases unmatched to any gene: 9. This CDR3 is 16 amino acids long. Germline V CDR1 and CDR2: SGHAT, FQDESV (reference sequence). The CDR3 nucleotides read TGTGCCAGCAGCTTAGAATGGAGCGGGAGGCCCCACGAGCAGTACTTC. It codes for CASSLEWSGRPHEQYF.

This clone was seen only once. At one end, the junction sequence differs from germline, possibly due to a read error. The chain recombines TRBV7-2 with TRBJ1-2; D ambiguous. The germline gives CDR1 SGHTA, CDR2 FQGNSA. This CDR3 is 13 amino acids long. In DNA form, the CDR3 reads TGTGCCGGCAGTCGTTACGGGTCTCGGGGCTACACCTTC. It specifies CAGSRYGSRGYTF.

The chain combines TRBV28 with TRBJ1-5; D remains unclear. The CDR3 is 12 amino acids. The V gene lost 6 bases and the J gene lost 0 bases, with 3 bases spanning the gap. Germline values: CDR1 MDHEN, CDR2 SYDVKM. The CDR3 sequence: CASRDSNQPQHF. The CDR3 bases are TGTGCCAGCAGAGATAGCAATCAGCCCCAGCATTTT.

The V gene is TRBV2, the J gene TRBJ2-5; D remains unclear. This CDR3 is built from 14 residues. Germline-derived CDR1 and CDR2 are SNHLY and FYNNEI. V lost 0 bases, J lost 4 bases, and 9 bases lay in between. The CDR3 loop reads CASSEALPAETQYF. For the CDR3, the DNA is TGTGCCAGCAGTGAAGCGCTTCCAGCAGAGACCCAGTACTTC.

The V gene is TRBV15, the J gene TRBJ1-1; 7 positions match TRBD1. Germline CDR1 reads LNHNV; CDR2 reads YYDKDF (reference sequence). Trimming cost V 3 bases and J 0 bases; bases outside gene matches: 4. This CDR3 contains 15 residues. The CDR3 DNA reads TGTGCCACCAGCAGCCAACAGGGGATGAACACTGAAGCTTTCTTT. Encoded protein: CATSSQQGMNTEAFF.

V is TRBV27 and J is TRBJ2-1, with 8 bases lining up with TRBD2. The CDR3 sequence is 15 residues long. Germline trimming cut 3 bases from V and 5 bases from J; bases unmatched to any gene: 6. Germline lookup yields CDR1 MNHEY and CDR2 SMNVEV (reference sequence). CDR3 loop: CASSLTSVRDNEQFF. Here the CDR3 DNA reads TGTGCCAGCAGTTTGACTAGCGTACGGGACAATGAGCAGTTCTTC.

The rearrangement uses TRBV6-1 and TRBJ2-5; perhaps TRBD2 as D (7 bases). With the DNA end fitting TRBJ2-7 better, the J assignment may be wrong. The CDR3 totals 15 residues. Germline assignment: CDR1 MNHNS and CDR2 SASEGT. CDR3 sequence reads: CASSVQGGSSYEQYF. CDR3 DNA: TGTGCCAGCAGTGTACAGGGAGGGAGCTCCTACGAGCAGTACTTC.

The rearrangement joins TRBV5-1 to TRBJ2-3; 10 bases line up with TRBD2. Germline-derived CDR1 and CDR2 are SGHRS and YFSETQ. CDR3 size: 16 residues. Unmatched junction bases numbered 7, after V lost 0 bases and J lost 6 bases. Here the CDR3 DNA reads TGCGCCAGCAGCTTGGGGCCGGGACTAGCGTTGGATACGCAGTATTTT. This gives the protein CASSLGPGLALDTQYF.

The table lists this clone with a few counts. The chain couples TRBV11-2 to TRBJ1-1; possible D gene TRBD1, 6 bases. Germline V gene sequence: CDR1 SGHAT, CDR2 FQNNGV. CDR3 length equals 13 residues. Trimming took 3 bases from V and 1 from J, leaving 6 bases between them. This CDR3 is CASSLTGNTEAFF. The CDR3 DNA reads TGTGCCAGCAGCTTGACAGGGAACACTGAAGCTTTCTTT.

The CDR3 here is CASSYSRTFYGYTF. As DNA, the CDR3 is TGTGCCAGCAGTTACTCTCGAACCTTCTATGGCTACACCTTC. The chain uses TRBV6-5 and TRBJ1-2; D unresolved. V was cut by 0 bases and J by 4 bases, with 9 bases left in between. This CDR3 is built from 14 residues. Germline V gene lookup returns CDR1 MNHEY and CDR2 SVGAGI.

CDR3 protein: CASSQDRETQYF. As DNA, the CDR3 is TGTGCCAGCAGCCAAGATAGGGAGACCCAGTACTTC. V is TRBV4-2 and J is TRBJ2-5; D is undetermined. The CDR3 consists of 12 residues. CDR1 is LGHNA and CDR2 is YNFKEQ in the germline V gene. V lost 0 bases, J lost 5 bases, and 4 bases lay in between.